These 26 T cell receptor beta chains were all obtained from the same sample, sequenced in a study of control samples from healthy donors and cancer patients. The table came from immunoSEQ multiplex PCR; TCRdb's copy has only in-frame clones and leaves some out. In the table there are around 130,000 clones, over 85% of which are singletons. Sequencing was carried out using blood. These receptors all stem from a young man in good health.

V is TRBV10-3 and J is TRBJ1-5; perhaps TRBD1 as D (6 bases). Deletions cut 3 bases from V and 5 bases from J, with 14 bases between. Germline V gene sequence: CDR1 ENHRY, CDR2 SYGVKD. The CDR3 has 15 amino acids. In DNA form, the CDR3 reads TGTGCCATCAGTGAAGAGAGGCAGGGGTATCAGCCCCAGCATTTT. This encodes CAISEERQGYQPQHF.

This clone was observed a single time. The genes are TRBV7-6 and TRBJ2-3, with TRBD2 matching over 8 bases. The CDR3 contains 16 residues. Germline V lookup: CDR1 SGHVS, CDR2 FNYEAQ. J gave up 0 bases and V 4 bases, and 6 bases lay outside the gene matches. Here the CDR3 DNA reads TGTGCCAGCAGCTCCGAACAGCGGGGGAGCACAGATACGCAGTATTTT. Translated: CASSSEQRGSTDTQYF.

This rearrangement joins TRBV7-2 to TRBJ1-2; 7 bases align to TRBD1. Germline V gene data show CDR1 as SGHTA and CDR2 as FQGNSA. With 2 bases clipped from V and 6 bases from J, the junction kept 12 bases outside the gene matches. CDR3 size: 16 residues. Written as DNA, the CDR3 is TGTGCCAGCAGCTTAAGGACAGGATTAATCCCTGATGGCTACACCTTC. It codes for CASSLRTGLIPDGYTF.

The CDR3 spells CASSLTWGASSNQPQHF. The CDR3 region has the DNA TGTGCCAGCAGCCTAACCTGGGGGGCCAGTAGCAATCAGCCCCAGCATTTT. The gene calls are TRBV27 and TRBJ1-5; maybe TRBD1 (6 bases). This CDR3 has 17 amino acids. Trimming left V 6 bases short and J 0 bases short, with 18 bases between. Germline lookup yields CDR1 MNHEY and CDR2 SMNVEV (reference sequence).

The genes are TRBV7-9 and TRBJ1-1, with TRBD1 as a possible D gene (5 bases). The germline CDR1 and CDR2 sequences are SEHNR and FQNEAQ (reference sequence). The germline V and J ends were trimmed by 1 base and 1 base, with 10 bases remaining between them. The CDR3 length is 15 residues. The CDR3 is CASSLEEGRNTEAFF. The CDR3 DNA reads as TGTGCCAGCAGCTTAGAAGAGGGGAGGAACACTGAAGCTTTCTTT.

The rearrangement joins TRBV19 to TRBJ1-1, with 7 bases matching TRBD1. The J segment lost 1 base and the V segment lost 6 bases, leaving 8 bases of the junction unmatched. The CDR3 has 15 amino acids. In germline, CDR1 is LNHDA, CDR2 SQIVND (reference sequence). The chain's CDR3 is CASSARRQGNTEAFF. In nucleotides, the CDR3 is TGTGCCAGTAGCGCCCGTAGACAGGGGAACACTGAAGCTTTCTTT.

The V gene is TRBV29-1, the J gene TRBJ1-1, with 9 bases fitting TRBD1. After removal of 6 bases from V and 5 bases from J, the junction contained 7 bases not matched to a gene. Germline V CDR1 and CDR2: SQVTM, ANQGSEA. The CDR3 spans 13 residues. The CDR3 region has the DNA TGCAGCGTGTCCGGGACAGGGAGGACTGAAGCTTTCTTT. As protein: CSVSGTGRTEAFF. Using reference TRBV29-1 and TRBJ1-1 for the parts outside the CDR3, the full variable domain is SAVISQKPSRDICQRGTSLTIQCQVDSQVTMMFWYRQQPGQSLTLIATANQGSEATYESGFVIDKFPISRPNLTFSTLTVSNMSPEDSSIYLCSVSGTGRTEAFFGQGTRLTVV.

The J gene is TRBJ1-2, the V gene TRBV5-4; D may be TRBD1 (6 bases). The V gene lost 3 bases and the J gene lost 7 bases, with 13 bases spanning the gap. Germline CDR1 SGHNT, CDR2 YYREEE (reference sequence). The CDR3 contains 13 residues. Here the CDR3 reads CASSSDRLPGYTF. The CDR3, as DNA: TGTGCCAGCAGCTCCGACAGGCTACCTGGCTACACCTTC.

This sequence joins TRBV29-1 and TRBJ2-7; TRBD1 matches 7 bases. Looked up from germline, CDR1 is SQVTM and CDR2 is ANQGSEA. J was trimmed by 4 bases and V by 3 bases; bases with no gene match: 6. This CDR3 spans 13 amino acids. The CDR3 is CSVDLGTEYEQYF. The CDR3 DNA reads as TGCAGCGTTGATCTTGGGACAGAGTACGAGCAGTACTTC.

The V call is TRBV7-9, the J call TRBJ1-4; D is uncertain. Germline assignment: CDR1 SEHNR and CDR2 FQNEAQ (reference sequence). There are 13 residues in the CDR3. V lost 0 bases, J lost 7 bases, and 6 bases lay in between. CDR3 DNA: TGTGCCAGCAGCTTAGCGCCGGGTGAAAAACTGTTTTTT. This translates into CASSLAPGEKLFF.

This clone was recorded only once. The chain is built from TRBV14 and TRBJ2-5; D might be TRBD2 (6 bases). V was pared by 1 base and J by 5 bases, with 14 bases between. This CDR3 has 15 residues. From germline, CDR1 is SGHDN and CDR2 FVKESK. The CDR3 here is CASSQADLRGETQYF. CDR3 DNA: TGTGCCAGCAGCCAAGCGGACCTCCGGGGGGAGACCCAGTACTTC.

The V call is TRBV2, the J call TRBJ2-7, with 9 bases identical to TRBD1. The ends lost 4 bases at V and 5 bases at J; junction bases unmatched: 6. The CDR3 sequence is 14 residues long. Germline V lookup: CDR1 SNHLY, CDR2 FYNNEI. CDR3 DNA: TGTGCCAGCAGTGCCGGGACAGGGTCCAACGAGCAGTACTTC. It encodes CASSAGTGSNEQYF.

The chain joins TRBV4-1 to TRBJ1-1; perhaps TRBD1 as D (5 bases). Trimming left V 0 bases short and J 4 bases short, with 12 bases between. This CDR3 has 15 amino acids. Per germline, CDR1 MGHRA and CDR2 YSYEKL. The CDR3: CASSQEARDGTEAFF. The CDR3 DNA reads as TGCGCCAGCAGCCAAGAGGCCAGGGACGGCACTGAAGCTTTCTTT.

The chain recombines TRBV4-1 with TRBJ1-1, with D tentatively TRBD1 (5 bases). This CDR3 is 13 amino acids long. Trimming removed 8 bases at V and 5 bases at J, with 15 bases between. Germline-derived CDR1 and CDR2 are MGHRA and YSYEKL. The CDR3 sequence: CASQGRERTEAFF. The CDR3 DNA reads TGCGCCAGCCAGGGCAGGGAGCGGACTGAAGCTTTCTTT.

The chain recombines TRBV7-2 with TRBJ1-2, with 7 bases that match TRBD1. Germline V gene sequence: CDR1 SGHTA, CDR2 FQGNSA. V lost 1 base and J lost 8; bases outside the gene matches: 4. The CDR3 consists of 13 residues. The chain's CDR3 is CASSLGPDRGYTF. The CDR3 DNA reads TGTGCCAGCAGCTTAGGCCCGGACAGGGGCTACACCTTC.

The CDR3 sequence is CASSFGSGTNTEAFF. CDR3 sequence (DNA): TGTGCCAGCAGCTTTGGGTCCGGGACGAACACTGAAGCTTTCTTT. This chain links TRBV7-2 with TRBJ1-1; possibly TRBD1 for D (5 bases). Trimming took 3 bases from V and 1 from J, leaving 12 bases between them. This CDR3 has 15 residues. Germline CDR1 reads SGHTA; CDR2 reads FQGNSA.

The rearrangement links TRBV27 to TRBJ2-1, with TRBD2 identical over 7 bases. Germline assignment: CDR1 MNHEY and CDR2 SMNVEV (reference sequence). The CDR3 contains 17 residues. The V and J ends lost 3 bases and 0 bases, in that order; junction bases with no gene match: 8. The CDR3 bases are TGTGCCAGCAGTTTCGTGCGGGGGTCAAGCTCCTACAATGAGCAGTTCTTC. It yields the protein CASSFVRGSSSYNEQFF.

The chain recombines TRBV15 with TRBJ1-2; D call uncertain. Germline CDR1 LNHNV, CDR2 YYDKDF (reference sequence). The CDR3 runs to 13 residues. V dropped 0 bases and J dropped 9 bases, with 11 bases sitting between them. The DNA of the CDR3 is TGTGCCACCAGCAGAGACGTTTTCCAAAGCTACACCTTC. This codes for CATSRDVFQSYTF.

This sequence joins TRBV27 and TRBJ1-5; D remains unclear. The CDR3 runs 12 residues. CDR1 MNHEY and CDR2 SMNVEV come from the germline V gene (reference sequence). The V end was cut by 7 bases, the J end by 4 bases, with 8 bases between. The CDR3 region is CASKGSNQPQHF. The CDR3 nucleotides are TGTGCCAGCAAAGGGAGTAATCAGCCCCAGCATTTT.

The J gene is TRBJ2-3, the V gene TRBV9, with 9 bases fitting TRBD2. Germline V gene sequence: CDR1 SGDLS, CDR2 YYNGEE. With V trimmed by 0 bases and J by 3 bases, 11 bases remained unmatched. There are 18 residues in the CDR3. CDR3 bases: TGTGCCAGCAGCGTAGCTCCTAGCGGGGCGGGTAGGACAGATACGCAGTATTTT. This sequence encodes CASSVAPSGAGRTDTQYF.

Here the CDR3 reads CASSENRGRSYNEQFF. The CDR3 DNA follows: TGTGCCAGCAGCGAAAATCGGGGGCGCTCCTACAATGAGCAGTTCTTC. The gene calls are TRBV7-9 and TRBJ2-1; possibly TRBD1 or TRBD2 for D (6 bases each). Trimming took off 5 bases at V and 0 bases at J, with 14 bases between the two ends. The CDR3 spans 16 residues. In germline, CDR1 is SEHNR, CDR2 FQNEAQ (reference sequence). Using reference TRBV7-9 and TRBJ2-1 for the parts outside the CDR3, the full variable domain is DTGVSQNPRHKITKRGQNVTFRCDPISEHNRLYWYRQTLGQGPEFLTYFQNEAQLEKSRLLSDRFSAERPKGSFSTLEIQRTEQGDSAMYLCASSENRGRSYNEQFFGPGTRLTVL.

This chain uses TRBV4-1 with TRBJ1-1; unclear D gene. Germline assignment: CDR1 MGHRA and CDR2 YSYEKL. V gave up 1 base and J gave up 4 bases, with 7 bases separating them. The CDR3 sequence is 13 residues long. CDR3 nucleotides: TGCGCCAGCAGCCAAGGACTGCCCACTGAAGCTTTCTTT. Protein sequence: CASSQGLPTEAFF.

The V call is TRBV24-1, the J call TRBJ2-7, with 7 bases aligning to TRBD1. V dropped 10 bases and J dropped 0; count of bases not matched to a gene: 5. CDR3 size: 13 residues. Germline values: CDR1 KGHDR, CDR2 SFDVKD. The CDR3 DNA follows: TGTGCCACGCAGGGGGACAGCTCCTACGAGCAGTACTTC. This sequence encodes CATQGDSSYEQYF.

V gene TRBV13 combines with J gene TRBJ1-3; D is possibly TRBD1 (6 bases). V was trimmed by 6 bases and J by 0 bases, leaving 12 bases between them. The CDR3 contains 15 residues. The germline V gene has CDR1 PRHDT and CDR2 FYEKMQ (reference sequence). CDR3 sequence reads: CASSSTGRSGNTIYF. CDR3 DNA: TGTGCCAGCAGTAGCACAGGGCGCTCTGGAAACACCATATATTTT.

The CDR3 sequence is CASSLQLDSNQPQHF. The CDR3 DNA is TGCGCCAGCAGTTTACAGTTAGATAGCAATCAGCCCCAGCATTTT. The chain joins TRBV10-1 to TRBJ1-5; D not resolved. Trimming shortened V by 5 bases and J by 0 bases, and 11 bases separated the two germline ends. Germline V gives CDR1 WNHNN, CDR2 SYGVQD (reference sequence). This CDR3 has 15 amino acids.

The rearrangement links TRBV19 to TRBJ2-7; tentative D call: TRBD2 (6 bases). This CDR3 region has 15 residues. Germline CDR1 and CDR2: LNHDA and SQIVND (reference sequence). Between the trimmed V and J ends, which lost 6 bases and 4 bases, there was a span of 19 bases. CDR3 sequence: CASRFRRERPYEQYF. CDR3 DNA sequence: TGTGCCAGTAGATTTCGCCGGGAGCGACCTTACGAGCAGTACTTC.